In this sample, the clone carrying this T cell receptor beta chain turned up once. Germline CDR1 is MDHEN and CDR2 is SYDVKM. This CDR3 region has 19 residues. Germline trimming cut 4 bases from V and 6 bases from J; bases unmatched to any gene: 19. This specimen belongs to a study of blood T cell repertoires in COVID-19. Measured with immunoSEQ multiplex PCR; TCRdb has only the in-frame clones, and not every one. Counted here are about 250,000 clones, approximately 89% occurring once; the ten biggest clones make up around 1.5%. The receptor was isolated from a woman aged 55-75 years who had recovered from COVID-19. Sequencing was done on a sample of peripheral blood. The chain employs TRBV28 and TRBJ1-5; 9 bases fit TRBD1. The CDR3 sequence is CASSSPPSGRTGVTQPQHF. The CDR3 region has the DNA TGTGCCAGCAGTTCCCCCCCCAGCGGCCGGACAGGGGTGACTCAGCCCCAGCATTTT. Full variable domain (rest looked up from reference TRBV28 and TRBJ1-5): DVKVTQSSRYLVKRTGEKVFLECVQDMDHENMFWYRQDPGLGLRLIYFSYDVKMKEKGDIPEGYSVSREKKERFSLILESASTNQTSMYLCASSSPPSGRTGVTQPQHFGDGTRLSIL.